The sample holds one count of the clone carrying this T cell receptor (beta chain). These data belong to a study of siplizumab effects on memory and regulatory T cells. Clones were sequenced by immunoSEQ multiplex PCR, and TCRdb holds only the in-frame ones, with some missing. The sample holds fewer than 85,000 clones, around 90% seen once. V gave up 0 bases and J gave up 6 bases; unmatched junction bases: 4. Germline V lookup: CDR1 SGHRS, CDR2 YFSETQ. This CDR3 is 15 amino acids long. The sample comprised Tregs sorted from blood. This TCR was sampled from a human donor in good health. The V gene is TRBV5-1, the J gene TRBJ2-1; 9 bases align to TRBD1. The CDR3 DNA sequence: TGCGCCAGCAGCTTGGGGGACAGGGTGGTCAATGAGCAGTTCTTC. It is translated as CASSLGDRVVNEQFF.